This T cell receptor (beta chain) was profiled in a study of shared clonotypes between healthy human individuals. The length of the CDR3 is 13 residues. Germline V CDR1 and CDR2: MDHEN, SYDVKM. The V and J ends lost 3 bases and 3 bases respectively, with 9 bases between them. As to this clone: As yet, its antigen is unknown.

Naive CD8 cells comprised CD45RO-negative, CCR7-positively selected cells, excluding terminally differentiated effector memory CD45RA+ cells. Healthy HIV-negative adults without recent acute infections or vaccinations served as donors. The method was immunoSEQ multiplex PCR; TCRdb's version includes in-frame clones alone and lacks a portion of them. The sample includes roughly 550,000 clones, 95% to 96% seen only once; the top ten take less than 0.13%. Study-wide results and limits: Depth was large, yet rarefaction showed that sorted-subset sequencing was incomplete.

The specimen was naive CD8+ T cells sorted from blood. This sequence was found in a woman under 40 in good health. This rearrangement joins TRBV28 to TRBJ2-7; the D is unclear. CDR3 sequence (DNA): TGTGCCAGCAGTTTTTCAGATTACTACGAGCAGTACTTC. It encodes CASSFSDYYEQYF. Variable domain in full (rest from reference TRBV28 and TRBJ2-7): DVKVTQSSRYLVKRTGEKVFLECVQDMDHENMFWYRQDPGLGLRLIYFSYDVKMKEKGDIPEGYSVSREKKERFSLILESASTNQTSMYLCASSFSDYYEQYFGPGTRLTVT.